The 20 T cell receptor beta chains in this list originate from one sample, sequenced in a study of neoadjuvant anti-PD-1 for oral cavity cancer. TCRdb keeps only in-frame clones here, not all; method: immunoSEQ multiplex PCR. The sample holds 20,000 to 25,000 clones, 40% to 50% seen once. Indicated time point: after neoadjuvant nivolumab, at surgical resection. Sequenced here: tumor tissue, sampled after nivolumab (anti-PD-1) treatment. The receptor set was obtained from a person between 40 and 85 years old with oral cavity squamous cell carcinoma.

This chain joins TRBV7-6 and TRBJ1-2; D unresolved. From germline, CDR1 is SGHVS and CDR2 FNYEAQ. This CDR3 is 14 amino acids long. Trimming took off 5 bases at V and 0 bases at J, with 10 bases between the two ends. The CDR3 protein is CASSLQVANYGYTF. For the CDR3, the DNA is TGTGCCAGCAGCCTTCAGGTGGCTAACTATGGCTACACCTTC.

In its sample, this clone was seen many times. The CDR3 DNA follows: TGTGCCAGCAGCTTAGGGACAAACTACGAGCAGTACTTC. Protein sequence: CASSLGTNYEQYF. The chain combines TRBV7-8 with TRBJ2-7, with TRBD1 as a possible D gene (5 bases). The CDR3 is made up of 13 amino acids. In germline, CDR1 is SGHVS, CDR2 FQNEAQ. The V end was cut by 1 base, the J end by 3 bases, with 7 bases between.

This clone was picked up many times. The rearrangement joins TRBV7-9 to TRBJ2-3, with 7 bases that match TRBD2. CDR1 is SEHNR and CDR2 is FQNEAQ in the germline V gene (reference sequence). The trim removed 4 bases at V and 4 bases at J, leaving 11 bases unmatched. The CDR3 has 16 amino acids. CDR3 sequence: CASSSSAGGSSDTQYF. The CDR3 DNA sequence: TGTGCCAGCAGCTCGTCCGCCGGGGGGAGTTCAGATACGCAGTATTTT.

The chain joins TRBV7-2 to TRBJ1-1; no definite D call. The CDR3 is made up of 16 amino acids. V lost 1 base and J lost 0, with 12 bases in between. Germline V gene sequence: CDR1 SGHTA, CDR2 FQGNSA. The CDR3 region is CASSLDLRGMNTEAFF. In DNA form, the CDR3 reads TGTGCCAGCAGCTTAGATCTACGAGGGATGAACACTGAAGCTTTCTTT.

This clone was seen more than once but under ten times. J is TRBJ2-3 and V is TRBV7-2; 7 positions agree with TRBD2. Germline V gene lookup returns CDR1 SGHTA and CDR2 FQGNSA. V was clipped by 5 bases and J by 3 bases; unmatched bases: 11. The CDR3 is 16 amino acids. The CDR3 region is CASSPPTTGGTDTQYF. CDR3 in DNA: TGTGCCAGCAGCCCTCCCACGACGGGGGGTACAGATACGCAGTATTTT.

The chain is built from TRBV27 and TRBJ1-2; 9 bases are a match to TRBD1. Per the germline V gene, CDR1 is MNHEY and CDR2 is SMNVEV (reference sequence). The CDR3 runs 14 residues. V was clipped by 6 bases and J by 7 bases; unmatched bases: 9. The CDR3 bases are TGTGCCAGCAGCCTACAGGGGGCCGCTACTGGCTACACCTTC. It yields the protein CASSLQGAATGYTF.

This sequence joins TRBV5-6 and TRBJ2-1; D uncertain. Looked up from germline, CDR1 is SGHDT and CDR2 is YYEEEE. V lost 1 base, J lost 6 bases, and 11 bases lay in between. The CDR3 contains 14 residues. CDR3 sequence reads: CASSLPDLSNEQFF. As DNA, the CDR3 is TGTGCCAGCAGCTTGCCCGACCTGAGCAATGAGCAGTTCTTC. The full variable domain, its missing parts supplied by reference TRBV5-6 and TRBJ2-1, is DAGVTQSPTHLIKTRGQQVTLRCSPKSGHDTVSWYQQALGQGPQFIFQYYEEEERQRGNFPDRFSGHQFPNYSSELNVNALLLGDSALYLCASSLPDLSNEQFFGPGTRLTVL.

This clone showed up just a few times. The genes are TRBV19 and TRBJ2-7; 8 bases fit TRBD2. Germline V CDR1 and CDR2: LNHDA, SQIVND (reference sequence). This CDR3 has 14 residues. The junction had 6 bases not matched to a gene; V was cut back by 6 bases and J by 2 bases. The CDR3, as DNA: TGTGCCAGTAGGCCGGGGGGGGGAGCCTACGAGCAGTACTTC. This codes for CASRPGGGAYEQYF.

This chain links TRBV7-6 with TRBJ1-3; 8 bases are shared with TRBD1. The germline gives CDR1 SGHVS, CDR2 FNYEAQ. The CDR3 spans 14 residues. V dropped 7 bases and J dropped 3; count of bases not matched to a gene: 5. CDR3 DNA: TGTGCCAGCACTACCGGGACAGGTGGAAACACCATATATTTT. It is translated as CASTTGTGGNTIYF.

V usage is TRBV7-2 and J usage is TRBJ2-3, with TRBD1 matching over 10 bases. The V gene end was trimmed by 5 bases and the J gene end by 3 bases; junction bases not matched to a gene: 2. This CDR3 has 14 residues. Germline V gives CDR1 SGHTA, CDR2 FQGNSA. The CDR3 region has the DNA TGTGCCAGCAGCCGACAGGGGGCGACAGATACGCAGTATTTT. Translated: CASSRQGATDTQYF.

This clone was counted a single time. The V call is TRBV4-1, the J call TRBJ2-3, with TRBD1 matching over 7 bases. Trimming took 4 bases from V and 4 from J; bases not matched to a gene: 2. This CDR3 spans 13 amino acids. The V gene's germline CDR1 is MGHRA and CDR2 YSYEKL. The CDR3 sequence: CASSPTGPDTQYF. Written as DNA, the CDR3 is TGCGCCAGCAGCCCGACAGGGCCAGATACGCAGTATTTT.

This clone turned up a few times. V usage is TRBV7-9 and J usage is TRBJ1-6; possibly TRBD1 for D (5 bases). The CDR3 is 16 amino acids. Germline V gene data show CDR1 as SEHNR and CDR2 as FQNEAQ (reference sequence). V lost 2 bases and J 4 bases, leaving 12 bases between the germline ends. The CDR3 coding sequence is TGTGCCAGCAGCTTACGGGACGGCAAATATAATTCACCCCTCCACTTT. It yields the protein CASSLRDGKYNSPLHF.

The chain has TRBV7-9 and TRBJ1-5, with 9 bases identical to TRBD1. Per germline, CDR1 SEHNR and CDR2 FQNEAQ (reference sequence). This CDR3 has 14 residues. After removal of 5 bases from V and 2 bases from J, the junction contained 1 base not matched to a gene. DNA of the CDR3: TGTGCCAGCAGCCGACAGGGGGGCAATCAGCCCCAGCATTTT. Protein product: CASSRQGGNQPQHF.

This clone was seen only a few times. J is TRBJ2-7 and V is TRBV6-5; 7 bases map to TRBD1. Trimming cost V 6 bases and J 2 bases; bases outside gene matches: 10. The CDR3 spans 15 residues. The germline gives CDR1 MNHEY, CDR2 SVGAGI. The CDR3 spells CASRGDSMITYEQYF. In nucleotides, the CDR3 is TGTGCCAGCAGGGGGGACAGTATGATAACCTACGAGCAGTACTTC.

V and J are TRBV6-6 and TRBJ2-3; 9 bases align to TRBD2. The CDR3 length is 15 residues. CDR1 MNHNY and CDR2 SVGAGI come from the germline V gene (reference sequence). The trim removed 6 bases at V and 1 base at J, leaving 5 bases unmatched. The CDR3 DNA follows: TGTGCCAGCAGAAGATCTAGCGGGGGCACAGATACGCAGTATTTT. Residues: CASRRSSGGTDTQYF.

There are a few counts of this clone. The chain joins TRBV5-1 to TRBJ2-7; tentatively, D is TRBD2 (6 bases). CDR1 is SGHRS, CDR2 YFSETQ, per germline. The CDR3 totals 18 residues. Trimming took 0 bases from V and 4 from J, leaving 23 bases between them. Here the CDR3 reads CASSLGRVYSDRGYEQYF. CDR3 nucleotides: TGCGCCAGCAGCTTGGGCAGGGTCTACAGTGATCGGGGGTACGAGCAGTACTTC.

This clone was picked up one time. The J gene is TRBJ2-3, the V gene TRBV6-1, with D unresolved. The V end was cut by 3 bases, the J end by 2 bases, with 6 bases between. The germline V gene has CDR1 MNHNS and CDR2 SASEGT. This CDR3 region has 13 residues. The CDR3 nucleotides read TGTGCCAGCAGTGATTCAGACACAGATACGCAGTATTTT. Amino acids: CASSDSDTDTQYF.

The table lists this clone with a few counts. The chain combines TRBV7-2 with TRBJ1-5; 8 bases map to TRBD1. Germline-derived CDR1 and CDR2 are SGHTA and FQGNSA. The CDR3 is 19 amino acids. V was pared by 0 bases and J by 0 bases, with 10 bases of the junction left unmatched. CDR3 nucleotide sequence: TGTGCCAGCAGCTTAGCATGGGGGACAGGCCGCTATAGCAATCAGCCCCAGCATTTT. Protein product: CASSLAWGTGRYSNQPQHF.

This sequence joins TRBV7-8 and TRBJ2-5, with D unclear. This CDR3 has 15 amino acids. The ends were cut back, 1 base at V and 3 bases at J, with 12 bases in the middle. Germline V gene lookup returns CDR1 SGHVS and CDR2 FQNEAQ. DNA for the CDR3: TGTGCCAGCAGCTTAGGGCTCACGCCTGAAGAGACCCAGTACTTC. This encodes CASSLGLTPEETQYF. Using reference TRBV7-8 and TRBJ2-5 for the parts outside the CDR3, the full variable domain is GAGVSQSPRYKVAKRGQDVALRCDPISGHVSLFWYQQALGQGPEFLTYFQNEAQLDKSGLPSDRFFAERPEGSVSTLKIQRTQQEDSAVYLCASSLGLTPEETQYFGPGTRLLVL.

The genes are TRBV7-9 and TRBJ1-6, with D possibly TRBD1 on 5 matching bases. This CDR3 is built from 13 residues. The germline V and J ends were trimmed by 3 bases and 7 bases, with 7 bases remaining between them. The germline CDR1 and CDR2 sequences are SEHNR and FQNEAQ (reference sequence). CDR3 DNA sequence: TGTGCCAGCAGCTTCGAGGGGAATTCACCCCTCCACTTT. Encoded protein: CASSFEGNSPLHF. The full variable domain, its missing parts supplied by reference TRBV7-9 and TRBJ1-6, is DTGVSQNPRHKITKRGQNVTFRCDPISEHNRLYWYRQTLGQGPEFLTYFQNEAQLEKSRLLSDRFSAERPKGSFSTLEIQRTEQGDSAMYLCASSFEGNSPLHFGNGTRLTVT.